These 20 T cell receptor beta chains share one sample of origin, sequenced in a study of tumor and adjacent non-tumor tissue in lung cancer. TCRbeta libraries were built with three rounds of nested PCR, modified from ARM-PCR. TCRdb analysed the multiplex PCR reads with MiXCR anew, one entry per CDR3 protein. In the table there are about 86,000 distinct CDR3 sequences, 76% of which are singletons. This sample's RNA came from whole unsorted tissue. The normal lung tissue was taken more than 3 cm from the tumor edge. The specimen was distant non-tumor lung tissue. Receptors were obtained from a woman aged 45 to 65 with non-small cell lung cancer.

This clonotype was counted a single time. At one end, the junction sequence differs from germline, possibly due to a read error. The V gene is TRBV6-1, the J gene TRBJ2-2; 8 nucleotides match TRBD2. CDR1 is MNHNS, CDR2 SASEGT, per germline. This CDR3 has 15 residues. CDR3 nucleotides: TGTGCCGGCAGTGAAGTAGCGGGGTTTTTAGGAGAGCTGTTTTTT. Translating gives CAGSEVAGFLGELFF.

Details on this clonotype: In this CDR3 the conserved last residue, phenylalanine or tryptophan, is missing, so a read error is likely. This chain uses TRBV11-3 with TRBJ2-7, with D possibly matching TRBD1 (5 bases). The V gene's germline CDR1 is SGHNT and CDR2 YENEEA. This CDR3 is 12 amino acids long. CDR3 sequence (DNA): TGTGCTAGCAGCCAGGGTAACAGCGAGCAGTACCTC. Encoded protein: CASSQGNSEQYL.

As concerns this clonotype: Without the conserved terminal phenylalanine or tryptophan, this CDR3 likely stems from a read error. The chain is built from TRBV29-1 and TRBJ2-7; TRBD1 matches at 10 bases. V was pared by 6 bases and J by 6 bases, with 14 bases of the junction left unmatched. CDR3 length equals 15 residues. Germline loops: CDR1 SQVTM, CDR2 ANQGSEA. CDR3: CSVRLDGTGVSEQYP. CDR3 nucleotides: TGCAGCGTCAGGTTGGACGGGACAGGGGTGAGCGAGCAGTACCCC.

V gene TRBV11-2 combines with J gene TRBJ2-1; possible D gene TRBD2, 6 bases. Trimming left V 2 bases short and J 5 bases short, with 25 bases between. Looked up from germline, CDR1 is SGHAT and CDR2 is FQNNGV. The CDR3 loop spans 19 amino acids. CDR3 sequence (DNA): TGTGCCAGCAGCTTAAGTAATGGGGGGTCTGTGCGCGATCACAATGAGCAGTTCTTC. Protein sequence: CASSLSNGGSVRDHNEQFF.

About this clonotype itself: One end of the junction does not line up with germline, which may come from a read error. This sequence joins TRBV5-4 and TRBJ1-6; 7 bases map to TRBD1. CDR3 length equals 15 residues. CDR1 is SGHNT, CDR2 YYREEE, per germline (reference sequence). The chain's CDR3 is CASSEPGQFNPPLHF. CDR3 DNA sequence: TGTGCCAGCAGCGAACCGGGACAGTTTAATCCACCCCTCCATTTT.

The chain combines TRBV14 with TRBJ1-1; D unclear. The CDR3 is made up of 13 amino acids. V was trimmed by 0 bases and J by 7 bases, leaving 9 bases between them. Looked up from germline, CDR1 is SGHDN and CDR2 is FVKESK. The CDR3 sequence is CASSQDKRGEAFF. DNA for the CDR3: TGTGCCAGCAGCCAAGACAAACGAGGTGAAGCTTTCTTT.

This clonotype was found a few times. Sequence at one end of the junction differs from germline and may be a read error. This CDR3 is CASSLIPYNEQFF. The CDR3 bases are TGTGCCAGCAGTTTAATCCCTTACAATGAGCAGTTCTTT. The chain couples TRBV6-2 or TRBV6-3 to TRBJ2-1; D uncertain. This CDR3 spans 13 amino acids. Looked up from germline, CDR1 is MNHEY and CDR2 is SVGEGT.

The chain links TRBV28 to TRBJ2-7; D not certain. Germline loops: CDR1 MDHEN, CDR2 SYDVKM. The CDR3 has 15 amino acids. CDR3 amino acids: CVNSLPLHGGYEQYF. The CDR3 coding sequence is TGTGTCAACAGTTTACCCCTACATGGTGGCTACGAGCAGTACTTC.

In the case of this clonotype: A much larger clone is a single base away; this may be a read error. The CDR3 region is CASSLRDTQYF. CDR3 in DNA: TGTGCCAGCAGCTTGAGGGATACGCAGTATTTT. The chain is built from TRBV7-8 and TRBJ2-3; D not certain. V shed 3 bases and J shed 6 bases, with 4 bases lying between them. This CDR3 contains 11 residues. Germline CDR1 reads SGHVS; CDR2 reads FQNEAQ.

By frequency in the sample, this clonotype is medium-sized. The chain couples TRBV12-3 or TRBV12-4 to TRBJ1-2; D is unresolved. V lost 1 base and J lost 8, with 14 bases in between. The CDR3 loop spans 14 amino acids. For the CDR3, the DNA is TGTGCCAGCAGTTTAGGACGAACGGGAGAAGGCTACACCTTC. Translation gives CASSLGRTGEGYTF.

This clonotype was seen more than once but under ten times. Germline is not matched at one junction end, which may reflect a read error. The rearrangement joins TRBV11-1 to TRBJ2-1, with D uncertain. Per germline, CDR1 SGHAT and CDR2 FQDESV (reference sequence). CDR3 size: 15 residues. Here the CDR3 DNA reads TGTGCCAGCAGCTTAGAAAGCGTCTCCTACGATGAGCAGTTCTTC. As protein: CASSLESVSYDEQFF.

This clonotype was counted ten times or more. This chain joins TRBV10-3 and TRBJ2-1; D is ambiguous. V was cut by 7 bases and J by 6 bases, with 13 bases left in between. This CDR3 spans 13 amino acids. Germline V gene sequence: CDR1 ENHRY, CDR2 SYGVKD. The DNA for the CDR3 is TGTGCCATCACCCCCCATGCAGGCAATGAGCAGTTCTTC. It encodes CAITPHAGNEQFF.

The count of this clonotype is one. Because it lacks the conserved phenylalanine or tryptophan at the end, this CDR3 is likely a read error. The chain carries TRBV29-1 and TRBJ2-1; the match to TRBD2 covers 7 bases. Per the germline V gene, CDR1 is SQVTM and CDR2 is ANQGSEA. Unmatched junction bases numbered 12, after V lost 3 bases and J lost 7 bases. The CDR3 length is 15 residues. DNA of the CDR3: TGCAGCGTTGATAGGAGGGAGGGCCCTAGAAATGAGCAGTTCCTC. The encoded protein is CSVDRREGPRNEQFL.

This clonotype was seen ten or more times. The chain has TRBV24-1 and TRBJ2-1, with D perhaps being TRBD1 or TRBD2 (5 bases each). Germline CDR1 and CDR2: KGHDR and SFDVKD. Trimming took 4 bases from V and 6 from J, leaving 15 bases between them. This CDR3 spans 15 amino acids. The CDR3 sequence is CATSDHSLGVNEQFF. The CDR3 coding sequence is TGTGCCACCAGTGACCATAGTTTGGGGGTCAATGAGCAGTTCTTC.

This clonotype was recorded only once. The CDR3 reads CASDSYRTSGRSDTRYF. The DNA of the CDR3 is TGTGCCAGCGACTCCTACCGTACTAGCGGGAGGTCAGATACCCGGTATTTT. This chain uses TRBV5-6 with TRBJ2-3, with TRBD2 identical over 12 bases. Germline-derived CDR1 and CDR2 are SGHDT and YYEEEE. Trimming took 7 bases from V and 14 from J; bases not matched to a gene: 23. This CDR3 region has 17 residues.

Concerning this clonotype: The conserved closing phenylalanine or tryptophan is absent in this CDR3, likely reflecting a read error. No DNA is shown, since the ends of the CDR3 on it are uncertain; the CDR3 is the one TCRdb lists. This chain uses TRBV6-6 with TRBJ1-6; no check of the table's D call, TRBD1, against the DNA was made. Inclusive of both ends, the CDR3 amounts to 14 amino acids. Germline-derived CDR1 and CDR2 are MNHNY and SVGAGI (reference sequence). The chain's CDR3 is CASSFGTGVSHLYS.

V is TRBV29-1 and J is TRBJ1-1; 7 bases match TRBD1. The CDR3 is 13 amino acids. Germline CDR1 is SQVTM and CDR2 is ANQGSEA. CDR3 sequence (DNA): TGCATCGGAGCGGGACAGTTGAACACTGAAGCTTTCTTT. Its protein is CIGAGQLNTEAFF. Filled out from reference TRBV29-1 and TRBJ1-1, the complete variable domain reads SAVISQKPSRDICQRGTSLTIQCQVDSQVTMMFWYRQQPGQSLTLIATANQGSEATYESGFVIDKFPISRPNLTFSTLTVSNMSPEDSSIYLCIGAGQLNTEAFFGQGTRLTVV.

This chain joins TRBV5-5 and TRBJ2-3; no definite D call. This CDR3 region has 14 residues. The V gene's germline CDR1 is SGHKS and CDR2 YYEKEE (reference sequence). Trimming took off 5 bases at V and 4 bases at J, with 14 bases between the two ends. CDR3 loop: CASSPHTTSDTQYF. The DNA for the CDR3 is TGTGCCAGCAGTCCCCACACGACATCAGATACGCAGTATTTT.

Note on this clonotype: This may be a read error: a much more frequent sequence differs by one nucleotide. The chain has TRBV6-4 and TRBJ1-1; D ambiguous. From germline, CDR1 is MRHNA and CDR2 SNTAGT. The CDR3 spans 13 residues. For the CDR3, the DNA is TGTGCCAGCACCCTACGGGAAGGCACTGAAGTTTTCTTT. Its protein product is CASTLREGTEVFF.

This clonotype showed up many times. The CDR3 region is CASSLAENEQFF. CDR3 sequence (DNA): TGCGCCAGCAGCTTGGCGGAGAATGAGCAGTTCTTC. This sequence joins TRBV5-1 and TRBJ2-1, with unresolved D. CDR1 SGHRS and CDR2 YFSETQ come from the germline V gene. Trimming left V 0 bases short and J 7 bases short, with 5 bases between. CDR3 size: 12 residues. The full variable domain, in which reference TRBV5-1 and TRBJ2-1 provide the parts outside the CDR3, is KAGVTQTPRYLIKTRGQQVTLSCSPISGHRSVSWYQQTPGQGLQFLFEYFSETQRNKGNFPGRFSGRQFSNSRSEMNVSTLELGDSALYLCASSLAENEQFFGPGTRLTVL.